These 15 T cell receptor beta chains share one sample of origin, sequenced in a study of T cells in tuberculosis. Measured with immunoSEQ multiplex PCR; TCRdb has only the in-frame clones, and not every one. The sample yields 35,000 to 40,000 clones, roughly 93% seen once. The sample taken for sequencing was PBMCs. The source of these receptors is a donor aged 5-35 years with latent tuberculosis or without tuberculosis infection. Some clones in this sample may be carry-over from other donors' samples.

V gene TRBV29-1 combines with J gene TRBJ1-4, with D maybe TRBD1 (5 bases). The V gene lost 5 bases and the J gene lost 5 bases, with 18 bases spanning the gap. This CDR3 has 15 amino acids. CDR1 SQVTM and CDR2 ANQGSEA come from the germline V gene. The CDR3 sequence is CSVTVVGQANEKLFF. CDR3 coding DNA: TGCAGCGTTACGGTGGTGGGGCAGGCCAATGAAAAACTGTTTTTT.

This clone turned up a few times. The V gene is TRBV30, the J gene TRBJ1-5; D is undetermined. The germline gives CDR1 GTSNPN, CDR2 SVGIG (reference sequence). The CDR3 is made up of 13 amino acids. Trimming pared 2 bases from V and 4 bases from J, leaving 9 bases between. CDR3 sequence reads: CAWSPGRNQPQHF. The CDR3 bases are TGTGCCTGGAGTCCGGGGAGGAATCAGCCCCAGCATTTT.

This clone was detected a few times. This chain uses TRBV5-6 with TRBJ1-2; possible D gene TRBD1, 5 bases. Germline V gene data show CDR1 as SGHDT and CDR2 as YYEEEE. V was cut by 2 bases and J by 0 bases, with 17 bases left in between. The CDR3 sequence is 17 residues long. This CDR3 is CASSFERRQLTNYGYTF. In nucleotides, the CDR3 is TGTGCCAGCAGCTTTGAGCGCCGACAGCTTACTAACTATGGCTACACCTTC.

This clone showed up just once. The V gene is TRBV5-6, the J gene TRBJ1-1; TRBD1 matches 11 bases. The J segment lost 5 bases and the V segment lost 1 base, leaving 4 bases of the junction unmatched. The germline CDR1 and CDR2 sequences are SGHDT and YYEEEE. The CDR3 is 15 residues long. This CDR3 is CASSLRTGGATEAFF. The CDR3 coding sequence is TGTGCCAGCAGCTTGAGGACAGGGGGCGCGACTGAAGCTTTCTTT.

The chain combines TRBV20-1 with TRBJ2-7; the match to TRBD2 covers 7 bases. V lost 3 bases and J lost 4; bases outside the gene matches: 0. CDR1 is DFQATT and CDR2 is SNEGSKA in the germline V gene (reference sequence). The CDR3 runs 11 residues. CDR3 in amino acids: CSARGGYEQYF. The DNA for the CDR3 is TGCAGTGCTAGGGGGGGGTACGAGCAGTACTTC.

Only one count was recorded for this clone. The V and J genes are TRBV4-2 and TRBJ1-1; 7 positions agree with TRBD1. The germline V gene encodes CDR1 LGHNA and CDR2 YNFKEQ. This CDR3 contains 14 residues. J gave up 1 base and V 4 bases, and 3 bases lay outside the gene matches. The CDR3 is CASSRRQGNTEAFF. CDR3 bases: TGTGCCAGCAGCCGAAGACAGGGGAACACTGAAGCTTTCTTT.

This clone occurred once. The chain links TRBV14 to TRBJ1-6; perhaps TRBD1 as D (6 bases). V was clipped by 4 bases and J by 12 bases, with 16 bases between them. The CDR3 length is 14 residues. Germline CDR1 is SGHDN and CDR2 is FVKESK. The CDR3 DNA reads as TGTGCCAGCAGCCCCGCTCAGGGGATAGTACCCCTCCACTTT. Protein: CASSPAQGIVPLHF. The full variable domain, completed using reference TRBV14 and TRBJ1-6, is EAGVTQFPSHSVIEKGQTVTLRCDPISGHDNLYWYRRVMGKEIKFLLHFVKESKQDESGMPNNRFLAERTGGTYSTLKVQPAELEDSGVYFCASSPAQGIVPLHFGNGTRLTVT.

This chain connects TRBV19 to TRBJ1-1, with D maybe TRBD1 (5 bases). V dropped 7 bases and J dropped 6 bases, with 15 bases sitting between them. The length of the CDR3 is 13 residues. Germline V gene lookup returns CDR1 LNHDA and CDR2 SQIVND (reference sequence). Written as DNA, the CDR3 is TGTGCCAGTACCCTGGGGGGAGCAGCTGAAGCTTTCTTT. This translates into CASTLGGAAEAFF. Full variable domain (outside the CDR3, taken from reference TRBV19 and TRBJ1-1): DGGITQSPKYLFRKEGQNVTLSCEQNLNHDAMYWYRQDPGQGLRLIYYSQIVNDFQKGDIAEGYSVSREKKESFPLTVTSAQKNPTAFYLCASTLGGAAEAFFGQGTRLTVV.

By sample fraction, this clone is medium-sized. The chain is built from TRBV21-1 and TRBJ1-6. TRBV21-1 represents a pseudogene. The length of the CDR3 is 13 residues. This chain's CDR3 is CASSKSCNSPLHF. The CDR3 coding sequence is TGTGCCAGCAGCAAAAGCTGCAATTCACCCCTCCACTTT.

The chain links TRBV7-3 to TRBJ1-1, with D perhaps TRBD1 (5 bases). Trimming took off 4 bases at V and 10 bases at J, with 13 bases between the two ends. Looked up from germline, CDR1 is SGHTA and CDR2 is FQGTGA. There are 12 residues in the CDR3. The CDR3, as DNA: TGTGCCAGCAGCTCCGGATCAGGGTTAGCTTTCTTT. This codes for CASSSGSGLAFF.

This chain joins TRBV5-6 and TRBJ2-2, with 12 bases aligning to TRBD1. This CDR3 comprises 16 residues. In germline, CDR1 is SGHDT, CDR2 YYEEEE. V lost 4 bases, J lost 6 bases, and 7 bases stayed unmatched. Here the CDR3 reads CASSDGTGGRAGELFF. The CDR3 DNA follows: TGTGCCAGCAGCGACGGGACAGGGGGCCGGGCCGGGGAGCTGTTTTTT.

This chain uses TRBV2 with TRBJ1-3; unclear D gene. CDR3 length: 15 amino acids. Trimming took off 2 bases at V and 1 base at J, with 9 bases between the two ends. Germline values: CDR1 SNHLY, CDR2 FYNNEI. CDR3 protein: CASSELRGSGNTIYF. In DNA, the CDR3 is TGTGCCAGCAGTGAACTGCGGGGTTCTGGAAACACCATATATTTT.

CDR3 coding DNA: TGTGCCAGTAACAATGGGTTAAGAGACAGGTTCACCGGGGAGCTGTTTTTT. This codes for CASNNGLRDRFTGELFF. The chain uses TRBV19 and TRBJ2-2; weak D call: TRBD1 (6 bases). Germline CDR1 LNHDA, CDR2 SQIVND (reference sequence). CDR3 size: 17 residues. The V end lost 7 bases, the J end lost 4 bases, and 22 bases lay between the germline ends.

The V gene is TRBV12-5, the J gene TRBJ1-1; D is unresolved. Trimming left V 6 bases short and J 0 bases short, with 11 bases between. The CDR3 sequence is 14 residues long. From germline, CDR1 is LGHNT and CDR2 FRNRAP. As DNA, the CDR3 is TGTGCTAGTGGGTCCGGGGTGATGAACACTGAAGCTTTCTTT. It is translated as CASGSGVMNTEAFF.

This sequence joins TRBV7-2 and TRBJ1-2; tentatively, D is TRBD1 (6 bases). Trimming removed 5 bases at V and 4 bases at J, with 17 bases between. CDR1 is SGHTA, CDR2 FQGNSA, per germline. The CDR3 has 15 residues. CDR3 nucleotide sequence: TGTGCCAGCAGCAAACCTTCAGGGGTAACCTATGGCTACACCTTC. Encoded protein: CASSKPSGVTYGYTF.